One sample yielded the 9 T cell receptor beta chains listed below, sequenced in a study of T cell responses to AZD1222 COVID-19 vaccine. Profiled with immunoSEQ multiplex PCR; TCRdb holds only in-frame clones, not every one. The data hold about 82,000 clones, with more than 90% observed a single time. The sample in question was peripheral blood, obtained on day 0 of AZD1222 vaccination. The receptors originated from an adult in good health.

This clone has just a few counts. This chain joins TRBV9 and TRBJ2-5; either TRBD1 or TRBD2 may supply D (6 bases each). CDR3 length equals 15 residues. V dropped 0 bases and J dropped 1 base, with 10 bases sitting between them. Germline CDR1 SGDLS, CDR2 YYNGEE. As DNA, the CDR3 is TGTGCCAGCAGCGTAGAGGGGGGCCCCCAAGAGACCCAGTACTTC. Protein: CASSVEGGPQETQYF.

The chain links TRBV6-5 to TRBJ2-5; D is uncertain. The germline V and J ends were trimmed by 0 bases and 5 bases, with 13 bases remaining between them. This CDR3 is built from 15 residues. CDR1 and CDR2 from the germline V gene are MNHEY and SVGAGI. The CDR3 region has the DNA TGTGCCAGCAGTTACTCTCGGAGTTATGGGGAGACCCAGTACTTC. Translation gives CASSYSRSYGETQYF.

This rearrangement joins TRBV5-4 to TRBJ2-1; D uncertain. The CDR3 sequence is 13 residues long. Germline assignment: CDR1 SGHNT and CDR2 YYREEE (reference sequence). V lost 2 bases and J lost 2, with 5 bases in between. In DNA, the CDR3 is TGTGCCAGCAGCTTCGCTCCCTACAATGAGCAGTTCTTC. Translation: CASSFAPYNEQFF.

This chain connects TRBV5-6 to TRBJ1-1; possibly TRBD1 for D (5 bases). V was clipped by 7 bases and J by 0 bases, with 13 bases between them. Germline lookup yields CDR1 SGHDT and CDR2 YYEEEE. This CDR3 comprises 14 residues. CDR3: CASGGLGVNTEAFF. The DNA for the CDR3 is TGTGCCAGCGGAGGGCTGGGGGTGAACACTGAAGCTTTCTTT.

The CDR3 is CASSPGQGSFQAFF. The CDR3 nucleotides are TGTGCCAGCTCACCGGGACAGGGAAGCTTTCAAGCTTTCTTT. The chain is built from TRBV18 and TRBJ1-1; TRBD1 matches at 9 bases. This CDR3 region has 14 residues. Germline assignment: CDR1 KGHSH and CDR2 LQKENI. The ends lost 3 bases at V and 9 bases at J; junction bases unmatched: 8.

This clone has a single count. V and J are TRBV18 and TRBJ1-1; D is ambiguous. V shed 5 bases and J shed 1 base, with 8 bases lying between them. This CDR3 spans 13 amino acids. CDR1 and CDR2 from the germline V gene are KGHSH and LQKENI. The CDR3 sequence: CASSSQRNTEAFF. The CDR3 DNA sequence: TGTGCCAGCTCATCACAGAGGAACACTGAAGCTTTCTTT.

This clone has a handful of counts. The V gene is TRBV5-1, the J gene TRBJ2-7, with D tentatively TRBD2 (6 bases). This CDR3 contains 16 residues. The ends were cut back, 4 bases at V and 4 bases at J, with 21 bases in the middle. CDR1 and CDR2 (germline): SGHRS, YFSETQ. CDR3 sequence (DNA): TGCGCCAGCAGCCCGGGGTTGGGGGGAACTACATACGAGCAGTACTTC. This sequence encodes CASSPGLGGTTYEQYF.

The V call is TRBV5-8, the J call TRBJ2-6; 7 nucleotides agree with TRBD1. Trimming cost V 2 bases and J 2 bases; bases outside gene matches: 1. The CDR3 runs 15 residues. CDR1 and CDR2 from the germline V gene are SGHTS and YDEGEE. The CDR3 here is CASSFTGAGANVLTF. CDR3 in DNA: TGTGCCAGCAGCTTTACAGGGGCTGGGGCCAACGTCCTGACTTTC.

CDR3 nucleotide sequence: TGTGCCAGTAGTATAGACTCAGGGAGAGAAACTGAAGCTTTCTTT. As protein: CASSIDSGRETEAFF. The V and J genes are TRBV19 and TRBJ1-1; maybe TRBD1 (5 bases). The length of the CDR3 is 15 residues. Germline CDR1 is LNHDA and CDR2 is SQIVND (reference sequence). The V end was cut by 0 bases, the J end by 5 bases, with 13 bases between.